This TCR beta chain derives from a study of cytomegalovirus exposure and HLA in healthy donors. Regarding the study as a whole: A later analysis found most CMV-associated TCR beta chains apparently HLA-restricted. Earlier analysis yielded a pattern in which most TCR beta V segments were productive about 87% or about 30% of the time. The study recorded 160 or so TCR beta chains that were cytomegalovirus-associated.

The PCR contained 60 Vbeta and 13 Jbeta primers. The protocol was immunoSEQ multiplex PCR, while the TCRdb copy is restricted to in-frame clones and leaves out a portion. Here the sample spans about 180,000 clones, roughly 87% being singletons. The CDR3 has 14 residues. V shed 4 bases, J shed 3 bases, and the junction held 5 bases outside the gene matches. Germline CDR1 is SGHNT and CDR2 is YYREEE (reference sequence). With regard to this clone: No antigen is known for it.

Sequenced input: PBMCs. The clonotype originates from a man between 35 and 55 years old in good health and CMV-seronegative. The rearrangement joins TRBV5-4 to TRBJ2-7, with 9 bases that match TRBD1. DNA of the CDR3: TGTGCCAGCAGCCCAAGGGACAGGGTCTACGAGCAGTACTTC. Amino acid sequence: CASSPRDRVYEQYF.